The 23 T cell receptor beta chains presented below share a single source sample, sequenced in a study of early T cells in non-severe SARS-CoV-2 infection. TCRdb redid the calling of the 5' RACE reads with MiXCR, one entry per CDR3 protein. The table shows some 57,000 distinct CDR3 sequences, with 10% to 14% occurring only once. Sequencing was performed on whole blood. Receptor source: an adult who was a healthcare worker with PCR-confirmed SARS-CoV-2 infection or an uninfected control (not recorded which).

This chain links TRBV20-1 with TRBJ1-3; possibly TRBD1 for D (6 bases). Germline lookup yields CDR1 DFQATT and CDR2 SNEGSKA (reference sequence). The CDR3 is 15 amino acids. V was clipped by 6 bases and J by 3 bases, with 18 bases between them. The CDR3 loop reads CSASSQGLFGNTIYF. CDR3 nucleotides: TGCAGTGCCTCTAGCCAGGGGTTGTTTGGAAACACCATATATTTT.

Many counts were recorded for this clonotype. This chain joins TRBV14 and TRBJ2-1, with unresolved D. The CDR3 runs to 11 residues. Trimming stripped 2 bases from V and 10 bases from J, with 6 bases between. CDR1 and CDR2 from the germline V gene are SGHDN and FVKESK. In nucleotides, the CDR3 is TGTGCCAGCAGCCAAAACCGGGAGCAGTTCTTC. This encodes CASSQNREQFF.

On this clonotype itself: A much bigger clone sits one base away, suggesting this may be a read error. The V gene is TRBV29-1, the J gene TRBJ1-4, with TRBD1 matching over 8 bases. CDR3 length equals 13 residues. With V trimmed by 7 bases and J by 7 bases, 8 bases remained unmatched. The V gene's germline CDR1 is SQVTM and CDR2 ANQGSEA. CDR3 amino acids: CSARQGSGEKLFF. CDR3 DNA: TGCAGCGCCAGACAGGGGTCAGGTGAAAAACTGTTTTTT.

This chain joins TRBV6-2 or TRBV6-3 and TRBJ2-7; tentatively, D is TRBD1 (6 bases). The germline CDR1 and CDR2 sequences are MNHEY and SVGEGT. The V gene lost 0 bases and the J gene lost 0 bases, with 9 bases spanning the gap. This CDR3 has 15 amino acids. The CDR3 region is CASSYSLGGSYEQYF. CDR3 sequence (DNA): TGTGCCAGCAGTTACTCGTTAGGGGGCTCCTACGAGCAGTACTTC.

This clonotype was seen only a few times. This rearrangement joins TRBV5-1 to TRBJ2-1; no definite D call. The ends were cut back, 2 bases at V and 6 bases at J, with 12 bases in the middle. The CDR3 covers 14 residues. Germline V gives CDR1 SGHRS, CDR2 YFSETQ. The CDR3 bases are TGCGCCAGCAGCTTTAACAGCCGGGCCAATGAGCAGTTCTTC. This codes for CASSFNSRANEQFF.

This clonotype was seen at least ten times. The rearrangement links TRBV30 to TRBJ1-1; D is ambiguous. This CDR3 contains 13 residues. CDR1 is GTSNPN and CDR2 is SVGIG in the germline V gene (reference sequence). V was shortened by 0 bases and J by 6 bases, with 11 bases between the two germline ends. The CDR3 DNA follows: TGTGCCTGGAGTGTTCGGGGAGGAGCTGAAGCTTTCTTT. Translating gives CAWSVRGGAEAFF. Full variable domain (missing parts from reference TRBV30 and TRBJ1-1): SQTIHQWPATLVQPVGSPLSLECTVEGTSNPNLYWYRQAAGRGLQLLFYSVGIGQISSEVPQNLSASRPQDRQFILSSKKLLLSDSGFYLCAWSVRGGAEAFFGQGTRLTVV.

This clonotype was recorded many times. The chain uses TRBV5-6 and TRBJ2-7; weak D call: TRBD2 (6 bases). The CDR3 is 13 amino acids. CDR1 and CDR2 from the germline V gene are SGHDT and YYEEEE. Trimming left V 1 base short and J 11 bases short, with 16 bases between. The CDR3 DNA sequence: TGTGCCAGCAGCTTGAGGGAGGCTAGCAGGGAGTACTTC. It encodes CASSLREASREYF.

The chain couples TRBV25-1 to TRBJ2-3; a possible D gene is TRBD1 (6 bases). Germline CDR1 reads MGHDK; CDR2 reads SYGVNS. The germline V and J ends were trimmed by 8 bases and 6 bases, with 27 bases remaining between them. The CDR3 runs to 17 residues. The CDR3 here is CASSPLGNRVLWDTQYF. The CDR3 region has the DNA TGTGCCAGCTCTCCGCTTGGGAACAGGGTCCTCTGGGATACGCAGTATTTT.

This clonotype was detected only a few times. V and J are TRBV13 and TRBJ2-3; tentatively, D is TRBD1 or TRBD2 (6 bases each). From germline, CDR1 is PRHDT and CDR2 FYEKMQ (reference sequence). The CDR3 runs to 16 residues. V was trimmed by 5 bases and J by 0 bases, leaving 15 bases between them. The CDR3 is CASSGGGPASTDTQYF. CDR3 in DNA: TGTGCCAGCAGCGGAGGGGGGCCCGCTAGCACAGATACGCAGTATTTT.

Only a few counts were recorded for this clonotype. The CDR3 sequence is CASRPLDREFYGYTF. The DNA for the CDR3 is TGTGCCAGCCGCCCCCTAGACAGGGAATTCTATGGCTACACCTTC. This sequence joins TRBV28 and TRBJ1-2; TRBD1 matches 7 bases. J was trimmed by 4 bases and V by 8 bases; bases with no gene match: 13. Germline CDR1 MDHEN, CDR2 SYDVKM. The length of the CDR3 is 15 residues.

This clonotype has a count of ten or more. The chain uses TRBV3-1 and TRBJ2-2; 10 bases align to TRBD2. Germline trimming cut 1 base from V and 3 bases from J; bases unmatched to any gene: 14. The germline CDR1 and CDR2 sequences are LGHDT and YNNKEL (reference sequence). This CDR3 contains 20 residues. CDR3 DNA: TGTGCCAGCAGCCAAGGAAGGCCGGGACTAGCGTACCCCGACACCGGGGAGCTGTTTTTT. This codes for CASSQGRPGLAYPDTGELFF.

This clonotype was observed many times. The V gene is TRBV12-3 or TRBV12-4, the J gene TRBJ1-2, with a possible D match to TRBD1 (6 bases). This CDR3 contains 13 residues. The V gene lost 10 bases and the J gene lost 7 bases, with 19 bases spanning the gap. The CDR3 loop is CATGRGGGSGYTF. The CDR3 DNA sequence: TGTGCCACCGGTAGGGGAGGGGGAAGTGGCTACACCTTC.

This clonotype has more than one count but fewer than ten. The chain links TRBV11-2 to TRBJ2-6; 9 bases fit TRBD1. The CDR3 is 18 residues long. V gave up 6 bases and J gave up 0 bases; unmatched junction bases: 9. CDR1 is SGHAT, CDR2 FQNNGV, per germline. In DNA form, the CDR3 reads TGTGCCAGCAGGCGTGGGACAGGGACTCACTCTGGGGCCAACGTCCTGACTTTC. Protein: CASRRGTGTHSGANVLTF. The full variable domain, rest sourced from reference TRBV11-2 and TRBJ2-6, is EAGVAQSPRYKIIEKRQSVAFWCNPISGHATLYWYQQILGQGPKLLIQFQNNGVVDDSQLPKDRFSAERLKGVDSTLKIQPAKLEDSAVYLCASRRGTGTHSGANVLTFGAGSRLTVL.

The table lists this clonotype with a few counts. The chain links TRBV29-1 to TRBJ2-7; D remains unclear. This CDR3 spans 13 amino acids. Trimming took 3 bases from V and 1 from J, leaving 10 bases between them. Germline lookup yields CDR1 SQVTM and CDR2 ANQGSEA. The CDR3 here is CSVDSDGSYEQYF. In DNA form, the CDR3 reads TGCAGCGTTGATTCGGACGGATCCTACGAGCAGTACTTC.

CDR3 amino acids: CASSPKHRVEDTQYF. The CDR3 DNA reads TGTGCCAGCAGCCCAAAGCACAGGGTGGAAGATACGCAGTATTTT. This rearrangement joins TRBV7-9 to TRBJ2-3, with D perhaps matching TRBD1 (6 bases). With 5 bases removed from V and 5 bases from J, the gap between germline ends came to 17 bases. Germline CDR1 reads SEHNR; CDR2 reads FQNEAQ (reference sequence). CDR3 size: 15 residues.

CDR3 nucleotides: TGTGCCAGCAGGAGATCTGGGAACACCGGGGAGCTGTTTTTT. This translates into CASRRSGNTGELFF. J is TRBJ2-2 and V is TRBV6-1; D remains ambiguous. Trimming removed 6 bases at V and 1 base at J, with 9 bases between. This CDR3 contains 14 residues. Germline CDR1 MNHNS, CDR2 SASEGT.

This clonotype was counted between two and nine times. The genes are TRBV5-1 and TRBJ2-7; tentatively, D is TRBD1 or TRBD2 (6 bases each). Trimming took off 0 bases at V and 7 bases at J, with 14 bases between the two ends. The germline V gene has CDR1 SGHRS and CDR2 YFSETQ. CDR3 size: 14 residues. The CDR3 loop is CASSLEGGPVEQYF. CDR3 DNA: TGCGCCAGCAGCTTGGAAGGGGGGCCGGTAGAGCAGTACTTC. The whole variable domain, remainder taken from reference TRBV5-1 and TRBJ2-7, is KAGVTQTPRYLIKTRGQQVTLSCSPISGHRSVSWYQQTPGQGLQFLFEYFSETQRNKGNFPGRFSGRQFSNSRSEMNVSTLELGDSALYLCASSLEGGPVEQYFGPGTRLTVT.

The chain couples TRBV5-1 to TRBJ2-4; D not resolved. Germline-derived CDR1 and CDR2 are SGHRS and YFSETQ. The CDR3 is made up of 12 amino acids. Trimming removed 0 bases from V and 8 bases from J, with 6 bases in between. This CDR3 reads CASSLDEDIQYF. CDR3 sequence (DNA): TGCGCCAGCAGCTTGGACGAGGACATTCAGTACTTC.

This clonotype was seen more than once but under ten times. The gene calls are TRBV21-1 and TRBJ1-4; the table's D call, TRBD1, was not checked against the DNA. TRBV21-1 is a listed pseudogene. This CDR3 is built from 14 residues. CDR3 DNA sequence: TGTGCCAGCGCTGACAGGTGCTCTAATGAAAAACTGTTTTTT. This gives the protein CASADRCSNEKLFF.

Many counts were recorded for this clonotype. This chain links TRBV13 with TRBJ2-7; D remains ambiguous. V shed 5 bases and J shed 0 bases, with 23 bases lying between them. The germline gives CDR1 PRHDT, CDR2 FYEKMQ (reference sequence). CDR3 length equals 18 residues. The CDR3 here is CASSTTLRPGPTSYEQYF. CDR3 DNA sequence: TGTGCCAGCAGCACTACTTTGCGACCGGGTCCAACCTCCTACGAGCAGTACTTC.

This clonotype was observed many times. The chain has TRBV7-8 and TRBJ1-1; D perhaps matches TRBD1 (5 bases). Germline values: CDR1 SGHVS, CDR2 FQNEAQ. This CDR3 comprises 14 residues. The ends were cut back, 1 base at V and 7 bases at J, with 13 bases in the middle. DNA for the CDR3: TGTGCCAGCAGCTTAGGAGGGGACTCAGATGAAGCTTTCTTT. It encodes CASSLGGDSDEAFF.

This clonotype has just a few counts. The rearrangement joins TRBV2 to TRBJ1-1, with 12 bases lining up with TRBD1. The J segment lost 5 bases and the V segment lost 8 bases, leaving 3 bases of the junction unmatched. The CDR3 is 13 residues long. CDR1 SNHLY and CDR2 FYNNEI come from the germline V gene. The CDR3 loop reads CASLGQGATEAFF. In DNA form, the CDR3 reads TGTGCCAGCTTGGGACAGGGGGCTACTGAAGCTTTCTTT. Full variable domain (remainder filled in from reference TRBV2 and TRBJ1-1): EPEVTQTPSHQVTQMGQEVILRCVPISNHLYFYWYRQILGQKVEFLVSFYNNEISEKSEIFDDQFSVERPDGSNFTLKIRSTKLEDSAMYFCASLGQGATEAFFGQGTRLTVV.

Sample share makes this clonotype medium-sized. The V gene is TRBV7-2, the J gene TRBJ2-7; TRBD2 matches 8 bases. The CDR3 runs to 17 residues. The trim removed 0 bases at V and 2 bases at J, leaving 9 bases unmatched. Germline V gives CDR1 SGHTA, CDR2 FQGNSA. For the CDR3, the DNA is TGTGCCAGCAGCTTAGCGGCCGGGCTAGCGGGTCCCTACGAGCAGTACTTC. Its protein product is CASSLAAGLAGPYEQYF.